Listed here are 18 T cell receptor beta chains from one sample, sequenced in a study of T cells after yellow fever vaccination. Using its own MiXCR run on the 5' RACE reads, TCRdb lists one record per CDR3 protein. This sample has nearly 70,000 distinct CDR3 sequences; just over 6.5% occur once, and the top ten carry about 40%. The sequencing used CD8+ T cells sorted from PBMCs, collected roughly seven weeks after the first yellow fever vaccination. These receptors originate from a man younger than 35 who received the YFV17D yellow fever vaccine.

J is TRBJ2-5 and V is TRBV29-1; unclear D gene. CDR3 length: 15 residues. Germline V CDR1 and CDR2: SQVTM, ANQGSEA. Trimming stripped 2 bases from V and 1 base from J, with 14 bases between. The CDR3 loop reads CSVEPLEDLQETQYF. CDR3 nucleotides: TGCAGCGTTGAACCCCTGGAAGACCTCCAAGAGACCCAGTACTTC.

The chain carries TRBV7-2 and TRBJ2-7; D remains ambiguous. Trimming shortened V by 2 bases and J by 2 bases, and 4 bases separated the two germline ends. Germline V CDR1 and CDR2: SGHTA, FQGNSA. The CDR3 extends over 12 amino acids. The CDR3 sequence is CASSLKAYEQYF. CDR3 nucleotides: TGTGCCAGCAGCTTAAAAGCCTACGAGCAGTACTTC. Full variable domain (rest looked up from reference TRBV7-2 and TRBJ2-7): GAGVSQSPSNKVTEKGKDVELRCDPISGHTALYWYRQSLGQGLEFLIYFQGNSAPDKSGLPSDRFSAERTGGSVSTLTIQRTQQEDSAVYLCASSLKAYEQYFGPGTRLTVT.

The V gene is TRBV7-9, the J gene TRBJ2-7; D may be TRBD1 or TRBD2 (6 bases each). From germline, CDR1 is SEHNR and CDR2 FQNEAQ (reference sequence). V lost 7 bases and J lost 4, with 14 bases in between. The CDR3 spans 13 residues. The CDR3 DNA is TGTGCCAGCACCCAAGAGGGGGGTTACGAGCAGTACTTC. It encodes CASTQEGGYEQYF.

This clonotype showed up just a few times. The V call is TRBV6-5, the J call TRBJ2-2, with 7 bases fitting TRBD2. CDR3 length equals 17 residues. The germline gives CDR1 MNHEY, CDR2 SVGAGI. Trimming took 2 bases from V and 4 from J; bases not matched to a gene: 10. CDR3 amino acids: CASSYPLGGIGTGELFF. The CDR3, as DNA: TGTGCCAGCAGTTACCCCCTGGGGGGGATCGGCACCGGGGAGCTGTTTTTT.

This clonotype was picked up a small number of times. The chain carries TRBV27 and TRBJ2-3; TRBD1 matches 8 bases. Trimming at V came to 3 bases and at J to 4 bases, leaving 3 bases not matched to a gene. The CDR3 is made up of 14 amino acids. Germline values: CDR1 MNHEY, CDR2 SMNVEV (reference sequence). DNA for the CDR3: TGTGCCAGCAGTTTGTTGGACAGGGCAGATACGCAGTATTTT. It codes for CASSLLDRADTQYF.

The sample holds many counts of this clonotype. This chain uses TRBV10-1 with TRBJ2-7; 7 bases are shared with TRBD1. The length of the CDR3 is 12 residues. J gave up 3 bases and V 11 bases, and 7 bases lay outside the gene matches. Germline V gives CDR1 WNHNN, CDR2 SYGVQD (reference sequence). In DNA, the CDR3 is TGCGCCCCTTGGACAGGCTTCTACGAGCAGTACGTC. It codes for CAPWTGFYEQYV.

This clonotype came up many times. V gene TRBV7-9 combines with J gene TRBJ2-1; 8 bases line up with TRBD2. This CDR3 contains 17 residues. Trimming cost V 4 bases and J 4 bases; bases outside gene matches: 12. The germline gives CDR1 SEHNR, CDR2 FQNEAQ (reference sequence). CDR3 DNA: TGTGCCAGCAGCTCCACCATTCTAGCGGGCCAATACAATGAGCAGTTCTTC. Translation: CASSSTILAGQYNEQFF.

There are a few counts of this clonotype. The rearrangement links TRBV20-1 to TRBJ1-6; 8 bases fit TRBD1. V lost 2 bases, J lost 9 bases, and 9 bases stayed unmatched. The CDR3 runs to 15 residues. CDR1 is DFQATT and CDR2 is SNEGSKA in the germline V gene (reference sequence). The CDR3 sequence is CSARTDQGAGSPLHF. The CDR3 DNA follows: TGCAGTGCTAGAACCGATCAGGGGGCTGGTTCACCCCTCCACTTT.

This clonotype has more than one count but fewer than ten. The chain combines TRBV12-3 or TRBV12-4 with TRBJ2-7; D is uncertain. This CDR3 has 13 residues. The germline V and J ends were trimmed by 5 bases and 4 bases, with 12 bases remaining between them. CDR3 nucleotide sequence: TGTGCCAGCAGTGCAGGAGATGGGTACGAGCAGTACGTC. Its protein product is CASSAGDGYEQYV.

This rearrangement joins TRBV7-9 to TRBJ1-1, with D possibly matching TRBD1 (5 bases). Germline CDR1 and CDR2: SEHNR and FQNEAQ (reference sequence). The CDR3 has 14 residues. Trimming took off 6 bases at V and 4 bases at J, with 15 bases between the two ends. The CDR3, as DNA: TGTGCCAGCAGTCGGGACTCCACGGCCACTGAAGCTTTCTTT. This codes for CASSRDSTATEAFF.

Many counts were recorded for this clonotype. The rearrangement links TRBV5-1 to TRBJ2-7; 7 nucleotides line up with TRBD1. Germline V CDR1 and CDR2: SGHRS, YFSETQ. V shed 5 bases and J 7 bases; nucleotides not matched to a gene: 9. CDR3 size: 13 residues. CDR3 DNA: TGCGCCAGCAGTTCTACAGGGGCCGGGGAGCAGTACGTC. This codes for CASSSTGAGEQYV.

Many counts were recorded for this clonotype. The chain is built from TRBV6-1 and TRBJ2-7; 7 bases align to TRBD2. J gave up 3 bases and V 3 bases, and 5 bases lay outside the gene matches. The CDR3 extends over 14 amino acids. Germline values: CDR1 MNHNS, CDR2 SASEGT. In DNA form, the CDR3 reads TGTGCCAGCAGTGACCGGACTAGAGGCTACGAGCAGTACTTC. Translated: CASSDRTRGYEQYF.

This clonotype was seen repeatedly, ten times or more. V gene TRBV9 combines with J gene TRBJ1-1, with a weak D call TRBD1 (6 bases). Trimming took 0 bases from V and 1 from J, leaving 16 bases between them. This CDR3 has 17 amino acids. The germline V gene has CDR1 SGDLS and CDR2 YYNGEE. The CDR3 reads CASSVGTQGLRNTEAFF. In DNA form, the CDR3 reads TGTGCCAGCAGCGTAGGAACCCAGGGGTTGAGGAACACTGAAGCTTTCTTT. The full variable domain, its missing parts supplied by reference TRBV9 and TRBJ1-1, is DSGVTQTPKHLITATGQRVTLRCSPRSGDLSVYWYQQSLDQGLQFLIQYYNGEERAKGNILERFSAQQFPDLHSELNLSSLELGDSALYFCASSVGTQGLRNTEAFFGQGTRLTVV.

This clonotype showed up many times. This chain links TRBV29-1 with TRBJ2-3, with 7 bases fitting TRBD2. The CDR3 runs 15 residues. The germline CDR1 and CDR2 sequences are SQVTM and ANQGSEA. The V and J ends lost 2 bases and 0 bases, in that order; junction bases with no gene match: 5. CDR3 DNA: TGCAGCGTTGAACCGGGGAGGGGTAGCACAGATACGCAGTATTTT. This sequence encodes CSVEPGRGSTDTQYF.

Many counts were recorded for this clonotype. The CDR3 DNA is TGTGCCAGCAGTTTGATCTACAATGAGCAGTTCTTC. Its protein product is CASSLIYNEQFF. The rearrangement joins TRBV12-3 or TRBV12-4 to TRBJ2-1; no clear D. This CDR3 region has 12 residues. The ends were cut back, 3 bases at V and 3 bases at J, with 3 bases in the middle.

In nucleotides, the CDR3 is TGCGCCAGCAGCCGATACACCGGGGAGCTGTTTTTT. As protein: CASSRYTGELFF. The J gene is TRBJ2-2, the V gene TRBV5-1; D is undetermined. Per the germline V gene, CDR1 is SGHRS and CDR2 is YFSETQ. The CDR3 has 12 amino acids. Trimming shortened V by 4 bases and J by 3 bases, and 4 bases separated the two germline ends.

This clonotype was recorded a few times. The chain couples TRBV6-2 or TRBV6-3 to TRBJ1-5; D call uncertain. The CDR3 has 16 residues. Between the trimmed V and J ends, which lost 6 bases and 2 bases, there was a span of 17 bases. Germline V gives CDR1 MNHEY, CDR2 SVGEGT. Here the CDR3 reads CASSPAQTAGNQPQHF. CDR3 nucleotides: TGTGCCAGCAGCCCCGCCCAGACTGCCGGCAATCAGCCCCAGCATTTT.

This clonotype was counted many times. The chain carries TRBV10-3 and TRBJ2-7, with D possibly TRBD1 on 5 matching bases. The CDR3 runs to 13 residues. From germline, CDR1 is ENHRY and CDR2 SYGVKD. With 2 bases removed from V and 4 bases from J, the gap between germline ends came to 9 bases. The CDR3 loop reads CAISEQTEYEQYF. In DNA form, the CDR3 reads TGTGCCATCAGTGAGCAGACAGAATACGAGCAGTACTTC.